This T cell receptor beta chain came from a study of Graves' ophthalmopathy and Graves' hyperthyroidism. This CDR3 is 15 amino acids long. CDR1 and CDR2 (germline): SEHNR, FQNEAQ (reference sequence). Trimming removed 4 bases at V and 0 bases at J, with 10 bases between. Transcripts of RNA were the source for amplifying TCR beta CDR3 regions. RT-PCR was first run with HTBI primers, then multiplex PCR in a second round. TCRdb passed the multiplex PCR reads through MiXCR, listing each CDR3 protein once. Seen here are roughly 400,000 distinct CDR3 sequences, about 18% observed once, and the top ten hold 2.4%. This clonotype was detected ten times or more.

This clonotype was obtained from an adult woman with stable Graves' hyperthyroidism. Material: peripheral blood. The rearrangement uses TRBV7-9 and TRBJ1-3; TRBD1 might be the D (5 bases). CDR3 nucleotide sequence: TGTGCCAGCAGCTCAGGACATATCTCTGGAAACACCATATATTTT. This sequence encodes CASSSGHISGNTIYF.